This TCR beta chain was identified in a study of circulating CD8 cells and anti-PD-1 response in melanoma. Notes on the study in general: Diversity ranked highest in DNEG and lowest in TIGIT subsets.

Each library started from roughly 15 ng of total RNA using the QIAseq Immune Repertoire TCR panel. TCRdb independently ran MiXCR on the reads; one entry per CDR3 protein. In the table there are fewer than 450 distinct CDR3 sequences, around 5% of which are singletons. Four subsets defined by PD-1 and/or TIGIT were sorted from live CD3+CD8+TCRalphabeta+ cells. This clonotype rates as large. Its antigen is unidentified. The CDR3 runs 16 residues. Germline V lookup: CDR1 SNHLY, CDR2 FYNNEI. Trimming at V came to 3 bases and at J to 7 bases, leaving 10 bases not matched to a gene. This sample comprised CD8+ T cells from PBMCs, obtained at baseline or after one month of anti-PD-1 therapy (not recorded which). The genes are TRBV2 and TRBJ2-3; 10 nucleotides match TRBD2. The sequence was collected from a human donor with melanoma. The CDR3 spells CASSDVLAGEVYTQYF. In DNA form, the CDR3 reads TGTGCCAGCAGTGACGTCCTAGCGGGGGAGGTGTATACGCAGTATTTT.